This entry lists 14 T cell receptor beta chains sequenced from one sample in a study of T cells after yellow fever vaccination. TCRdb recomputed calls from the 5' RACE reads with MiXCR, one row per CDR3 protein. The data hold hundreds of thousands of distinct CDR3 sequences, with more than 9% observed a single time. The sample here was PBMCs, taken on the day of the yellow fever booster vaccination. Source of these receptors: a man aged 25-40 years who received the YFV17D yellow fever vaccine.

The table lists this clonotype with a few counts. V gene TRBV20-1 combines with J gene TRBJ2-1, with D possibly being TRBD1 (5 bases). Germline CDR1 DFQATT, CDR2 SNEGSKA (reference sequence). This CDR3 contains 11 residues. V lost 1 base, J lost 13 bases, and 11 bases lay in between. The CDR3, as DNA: TGCAGTGCTAGAGGGACGACAGTTCAGTTCTTC. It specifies CSARGTTVQFF.

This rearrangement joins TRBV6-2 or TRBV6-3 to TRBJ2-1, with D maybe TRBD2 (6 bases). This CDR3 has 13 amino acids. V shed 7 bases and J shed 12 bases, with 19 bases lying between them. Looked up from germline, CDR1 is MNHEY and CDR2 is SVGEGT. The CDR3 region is CASKEGPPSAQFF. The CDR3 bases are TGTGCCAGCAAGGAGGGACCTCCCTCCGCGCAGTTCTTC.

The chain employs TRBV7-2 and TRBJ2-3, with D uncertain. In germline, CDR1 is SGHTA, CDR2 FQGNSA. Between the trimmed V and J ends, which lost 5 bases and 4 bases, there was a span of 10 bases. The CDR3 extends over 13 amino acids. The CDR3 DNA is TGTGCCAGCAGCCTAGACGCCTCAGATACGCAGTATTTT. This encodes CASSLDASDTQYF.

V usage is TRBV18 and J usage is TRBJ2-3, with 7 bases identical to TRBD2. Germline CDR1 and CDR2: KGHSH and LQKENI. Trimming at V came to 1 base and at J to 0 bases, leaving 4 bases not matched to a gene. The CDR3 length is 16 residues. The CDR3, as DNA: TGTGCCAGCTCACCACGACTAGCTGCTAGCACAGATACGCAGTATTTT. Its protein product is CASSPRLAASTDTQYF.

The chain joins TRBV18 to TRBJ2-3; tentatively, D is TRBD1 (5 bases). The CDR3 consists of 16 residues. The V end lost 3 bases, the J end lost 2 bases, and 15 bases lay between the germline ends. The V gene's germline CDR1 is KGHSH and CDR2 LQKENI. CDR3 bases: TGTGCCAGCTCACCTCGACAGATTTCTTCCACAGATACGCAGTATTTT. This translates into CASSPRQISSTDTQYF.

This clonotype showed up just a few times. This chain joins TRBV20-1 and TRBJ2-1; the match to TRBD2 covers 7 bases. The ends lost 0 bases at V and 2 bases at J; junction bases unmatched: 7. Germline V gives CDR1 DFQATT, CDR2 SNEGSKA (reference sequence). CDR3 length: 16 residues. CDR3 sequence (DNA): TGCAGTGCTAGAGATCGGGGGGTCTTCACCTACAATGAGCAGTTCTTC. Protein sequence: CSARDRGVFTYNEQFF.

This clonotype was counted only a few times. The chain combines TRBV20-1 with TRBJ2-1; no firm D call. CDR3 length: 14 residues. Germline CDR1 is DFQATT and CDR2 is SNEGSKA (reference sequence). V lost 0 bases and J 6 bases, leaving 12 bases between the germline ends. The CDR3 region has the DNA TGCAGTGCTAGAGATCGCTCAGGTGTCAATGAGCAGTTCTTC. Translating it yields CSARDRSGVNEQFF.

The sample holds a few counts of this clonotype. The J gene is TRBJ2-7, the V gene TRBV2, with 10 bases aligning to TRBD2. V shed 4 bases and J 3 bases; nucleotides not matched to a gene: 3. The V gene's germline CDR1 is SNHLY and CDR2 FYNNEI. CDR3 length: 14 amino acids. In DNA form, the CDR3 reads TGTGCCAGCAGTGCGGCTAGCGGGAGCTACGAGCAGTACTTC. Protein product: CASSAASGSYEQYF.

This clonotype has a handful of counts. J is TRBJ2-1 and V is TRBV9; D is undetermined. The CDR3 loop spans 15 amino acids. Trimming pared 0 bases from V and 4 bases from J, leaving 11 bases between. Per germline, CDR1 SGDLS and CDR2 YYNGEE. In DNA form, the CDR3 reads TGTGCCAGCAGCGTAGGGCCCCACAAGTACAATGAGCAGTTCTTC. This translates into CASSVGPHKYNEQFF.

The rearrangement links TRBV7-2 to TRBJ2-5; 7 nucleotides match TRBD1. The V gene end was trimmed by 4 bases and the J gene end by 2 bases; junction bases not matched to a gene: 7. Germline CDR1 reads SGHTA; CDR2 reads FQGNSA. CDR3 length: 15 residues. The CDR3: CASSSGQATQETQYF. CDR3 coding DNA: TGTGCCAGCAGCTCCGGACAGGCCACACAAGAGACCCAGTACTTC.

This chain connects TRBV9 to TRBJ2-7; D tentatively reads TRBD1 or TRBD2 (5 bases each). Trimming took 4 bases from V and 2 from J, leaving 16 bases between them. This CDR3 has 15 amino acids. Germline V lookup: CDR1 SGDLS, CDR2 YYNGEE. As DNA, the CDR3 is TGTGCCAGCAGCCCACGTGGGACGGACACCTACGAGCAGTACTTC. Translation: CASSPRGTDTYEQYF.

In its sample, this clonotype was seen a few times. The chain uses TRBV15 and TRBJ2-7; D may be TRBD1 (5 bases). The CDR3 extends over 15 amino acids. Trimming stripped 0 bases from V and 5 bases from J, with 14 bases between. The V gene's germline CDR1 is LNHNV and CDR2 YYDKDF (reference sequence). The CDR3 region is CATSRDPAGFNEQYF. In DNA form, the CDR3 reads TGTGCCACCAGCAGAGATCCGGCAGGGTTCAACGAGCAGTACTTC. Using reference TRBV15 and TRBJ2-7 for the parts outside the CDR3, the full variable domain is DAMVIQNPRYQVTQFGKPVTLSCSQTLNHNVMYWYQQKSSQAPKLLFHYYDKDFNNEADTPDNFQSRRPNTSFCFLDIRSPGLGDTAMYLCATSRDPAGFNEQYFGPGTRLTVT.

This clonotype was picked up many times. The DNA of the CDR3 is TGTGCCAGCAGCTTAGATTTGGGAGATACGCAGTATTTT. Protein: CASSLDLGDTQYF. V gene TRBV7-8 combines with J gene TRBJ2-3; D not certain. CDR3 size: 13 residues. Germline CDR1 SGHVS, CDR2 FQNEAQ. V lost 1 base and J lost 5, with 7 bases in between.

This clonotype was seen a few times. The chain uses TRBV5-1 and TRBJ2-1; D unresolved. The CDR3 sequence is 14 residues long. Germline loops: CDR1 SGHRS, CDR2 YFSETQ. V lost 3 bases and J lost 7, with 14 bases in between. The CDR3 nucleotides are TGCGCCAGCAGCTCCCCCCAACCCGGGAATGAGCAGTTCTTC. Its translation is CASSSPQPGNEQFF.